Listed here are 32 T cell receptor beta chains from one sample, sequenced in a study of OX40 agonist ivuxolimab in advanced cancers. TCRdb's table, derived via immunoSEQ multiplex PCR, lists solely in-frame clones and lacks some. There are tens of thousands of clones in the sample; almost 90% occur only once, and roughly 4.4% lies in the top ten. This material consisted of CD4+ or CD8+ T cells sorted from blood, taken in a trial of the OX40 agonist ivuxolimab. These receptors all stem from an adult with an advanced solid tumor such as melanoma, head and neck, liver or kidney cancer.

This sequence joins TRBV30 and TRBJ1-6; 7 nucleotides match TRBD1. The V segment lost 5 bases and the J segment 9 bases; nucleotides outside the gene matches: 13. Per germline, CDR1 GTSNPN and CDR2 SVGIG (reference sequence). This CDR3 has 15 amino acids. CDR3 sequence (DNA): TGTGCCTGGCAACACTTACAGGGGACTATTTCACCCCTCCACTTT. As protein: CAWQHLQGTISPLHF.

The chain recombines TRBV2 with TRBJ2-3; 8 bases map to TRBD2. The J segment lost 7 bases and the V segment lost 10 bases, leaving 10 bases of the junction unmatched. This CDR3 spans 13 amino acids. CDR1 SNHLY and CDR2 FYNNEI come from the germline V gene. This chain's CDR3 is CATTSSGGYTQYF. In DNA form, the CDR3 reads TGTGCCACAACCTCCAGCGGGGGATATACGCAGTATTTT.

The chain combines TRBV7-9 with TRBJ1-4; D gene unclear. CDR1 is SEHNR and CDR2 is FQNEAQ in the germline V gene (reference sequence). The CDR3 runs 14 residues. Trimming removed 3 bases at V and 8 bases at J, with 13 bases between. CDR3 nucleotide sequence: TGTGCCAGCAGCTTGAGGACCGTAGGGGAAAAACTGTTTTTT. Translating it yields CASSLRTVGEKLFF.

CDR3 sequence reads: CASSLSRGPGSSYEQYF. DNA for the CDR3: TGTGCCAGCAGCTTATCTCGGGGCCCGGGGAGCTCCTACGAGCAGTACTTC. The chain combines TRBV11-3 with TRBJ2-7; perhaps D is TRBD1 or TRBD2 (5 bases each). The ends were cut back, 2 bases at V and 0 bases at J, with 17 bases in the middle. The length of the CDR3 is 17 residues. CDR1 and CDR2 from the germline V gene are SGHNT and YENEEA.

V gene TRBV10-2 combines with J gene TRBJ2-7; D might be TRBD1 or TRBD2, each matching 6 bases. CDR3 length equals 12 residues. Trimming removed 6 bases from V and 6 bases from J, with 12 bases in between. Germline CDR1 and CDR2: WSHSY and SAAADI. The CDR3 reads CASRTEGGEQYF. The CDR3 nucleotides read TGCGCCAGCAGGACGGAGGGGGGCGAGCAGTACTTC.

The V gene is TRBV12-5, the J gene TRBJ2-1; 9 bases map to TRBD2. The V gene end was trimmed by 2 bases and the J gene end by 6 bases; junction bases not matched to a gene: 8. CDR1 is LGHNT, CDR2 FRNRAP, per germline. The CDR3 consists of 16 residues. The CDR3 protein is CASGLSGRGGRNEQFF. As DNA, the CDR3 is TGTGCTAGTGGTTTGTCGGGGCGGGGGGGCCGCAATGAGCAGTTCTTC.

A remark on this clone: Additional DNA sequences in this sample encode the identical CDR3. J is TRBJ2-5 and V is TRBV10-1; D is uncertain. The CDR3 is 14 residues long. V was trimmed by 5 bases and J by 2 bases, leaving 12 bases between them. CDR1 and CDR2 from the germline V gene are WNHNN and SYGVQD (reference sequence). CDR3 in DNA: TGCGCCAGCAGTCAGGACGGTTCTCAAGAGACCCAGTACTTC. As protein: CASSQDGSQETQYF.

This clone occurred a few times. V and J are TRBV6-5 and TRBJ1-5; D remains unclear. CDR1 and CDR2 from the germline V gene are MNHEY and SVGAGI. With 2 bases removed from V and 4 bases from J, the gap between germline ends came to 6 bases. The CDR3 runs to 13 residues. The CDR3, as DNA: TGTGCCAGCAGTTACGACATGAATCAGCCCCAGCATTTT. Protein: CASSYDMNQPQHF.

The V and J genes are TRBV19 and TRBJ1-4; D uncertain. The CDR3 is 14 amino acids. The germline gives CDR1 LNHDA, CDR2 SQIVND (reference sequence). Trimming removed 3 bases from V and 5 bases from J, with 10 bases in between. The CDR3 reads CASSIFQANEKLFF. The CDR3 region has the DNA TGTGCCAGTAGTATTTTCCAGGCGAATGAAAAACTGTTTTTT.

The chain employs TRBV4-2 and TRBJ2-7; a possible D gene is TRBD1 (5 bases). The CDR3 contains 15 residues. Germline V gives CDR1 LGHNA, CDR2 YNFKEQ. Trimming took 4 bases from V and 0 from J, leaving 13 bases between them. The CDR3 DNA follows: TGTGCCAGCAGCCGCCAGGGTCCTTCCTCCTACGAGCAGTACTTC. Translated: CASSRQGPSSYEQYF.

The V call is TRBV5-1, the J call TRBJ2-6, with TRBD1 matching over 7 bases. The CDR3 runs to 15 residues. V was pared by 5 bases and J by 1 base, with 3 bases of the junction left unmatched. Germline CDR1 is SGHRS and CDR2 is YFSETQ. CDR3 protein: CASSPGGSGANVLTF. The CDR3 coding sequence is TGCGCCAGCAGTCCAGGGGGATCTGGGGCCAACGTCCTGACTTTC.

This clone came up once. The CDR3 DNA reads as TGTGCCAGCCTGCCGGGGAGGACCCAAGAGACCCAGTACTTC. It is translated as CASLPGRTQETQYF. The V call is TRBV6-5, the J call TRBJ2-5, with D tentatively TRBD2 (6 bases). Trimming removed 8 bases from V and 1 base from J, with 14 bases in between. The CDR3 covers 14 residues. Germline V gene data show CDR1 as MNHEY and CDR2 as SVGAGI.

This chain uses TRBV7-9 with TRBJ1-1, with 9 bases aligning to TRBD1. The V and J ends lost 1 base and 4 bases, in that order; junction bases with no gene match: 4. Germline V lookup: CDR1 SEHNR, CDR2 FQNEAQ (reference sequence). The CDR3 spans 15 residues. The CDR3 reads CASSLGDRDFTEAFF. Here the CDR3 DNA reads TGTGCCAGCAGCTTAGGGGACAGGGACTTCACTGAAGCTTTCTTT.

V is TRBV18 and J is TRBJ2-3; a possible D gene is TRBD1 (6 bases). Trimming took 2 bases from V and 3 from J, leaving 12 bases between them. The CDR3 contains 15 residues. Germline V gene lookup returns CDR1 KGHSH and CDR2 LQKENI. This CDR3 is CASSPAQGRTDTQYF. DNA of the CDR3: TGTGCCAGCTCACCAGCACAGGGTCGGACAGATACGCAGTATTTT.

V usage is TRBV11-2 and J usage is TRBJ2-3; D possibly corresponds to TRBD2 (6 bases). The CDR3 has 16 amino acids. The germline V gene encodes CDR1 SGHAT and CDR2 FQNNGV. V was pared by 5 bases and J by 2 bases, with 17 bases between. The chain's CDR3 is CASSRSASADTDTQYF. CDR3 nucleotides: TGTGCCAGCAGCCGGTCGGCTAGCGCCGACACAGATACGCAGTATTTT.

The rearrangement joins TRBV7-9 to TRBJ2-2; D is unclear. Trimming pared 0 bases from V and 6 bases from J, leaving 8 bases between. The CDR3 has 14 residues. Germline V gene lookup returns CDR1 SEHNR and CDR2 FQNEAQ (reference sequence). In DNA, the CDR3 is TGTGCCAGCAGCTTAGCGCCCCAGGCCGGGGAGCTGTTTTTT. It is translated as CASSLAPQAGELFF.

This clone has just a few counts. The rearrangement links TRBV6-5 to TRBJ1-1; 10 nucleotides line up with TRBD1. This CDR3 contains 15 residues. Trimming at V came to 6 bases and at J to 5 bases, leaving 9 bases not matched to a gene. Germline values: CDR1 MNHEY, CDR2 SVGAGI. CDR3 DNA sequence: TGTGCCAGCAGGAATTCCGGGACAGGGGATACTGAAGCTTTCTTT. It specifies CASRNSGTGDTEAFF.

The chain employs TRBV6-5 and TRBJ1-2; 8 bases are a match to TRBD1. The V gene end was trimmed by 3 bases and the J gene end by 8 bases; junction bases not matched to a gene: 11. The CDR3 is made up of 15 amino acids. Germline CDR1 is MNHEY and CDR2 is SVGAGI. CDR3 bases: TGTGCCAGCAGTTATGCGGGGGACAGGCGTCGCGGCTACACCTTC. Translation: CASSYAGDRRRGYTF.

This clone was counted once. CDR3 in amino acids: CAAQGASNNEQFF. The CDR3 DNA reads TGTGCCGCCCAGGGGGCGAGTAACAATGAGCAGTTCTTC. The rearrangement uses TRBV10-3 and TRBJ2-1, with TRBD1 matching over 8 bases. The junction had 8 bases not matched to a gene; V was cut back by 11 bases and J by 5 bases. Germline CDR1 is ENHRY and CDR2 is SYGVKD. The CDR3 has 13 residues.

Points on this clone: The junction differs from germline at one of its ends, possibly a read error. The rearrangement links TRBV7-7 to TRBJ2-1; no clear D gene. Germline V lookup: CDR1 SSHAT, CDR2 FNYEAQ (reference sequence). The CDR3 totals 14 residues. The CDR3 loop is CASSLSPVGNEQFF. The CDR3 DNA sequence: TGTGCTAGCAGCTTATCCCCCGTGGGGAATGAGCAGTTCTTC.

This chain joins TRBV5-1 and TRBJ2-5, with TRBD2 matching 12 bases. The V segment lost 4 bases and the J segment 2 bases; nucleotides outside the gene matches: 6. CDR1 and CDR2 from the germline V gene are SGHRS and YFSETQ. The CDR3 spans 16 residues. The CDR3 loop reads CASSRRLAGGQETQYF. CDR3 bases: TGCGCCAGCAGCCGCCGGCTAGCGGGGGGGCAAGAGACCCAGTACTTC.

In this sample, this clone turned up once. The rearrangement uses TRBV5-1 and TRBJ2-3; D is unclear. Trimming removed 0 bases from V and 5 bases from J, with 10 bases in between. This CDR3 spans 14 amino acids. Germline loops: CDR1 SGHRS, CDR2 YFSETQ. The DNA for the CDR3 is TGCGCCAGCAGCTTGGCTACCCCGGGAGATACGCAGTATTTT. Its translation is CASSLATPGDTQYF.

The chain employs TRBV6-1 and TRBJ1-4; 8 bases agree with TRBD1. V shed 5 bases and J 5 bases; nucleotides not matched to a gene: 4. The V gene's germline CDR1 is MNHNS and CDR2 SASEGT. The CDR3 contains 14 residues. CDR3 coding DNA: TGTGCCAGCAGTCCAAGGACAGGGAATGAAAAACTGTTTTTT. Translating it yields CASSPRTGNEKLFF.

This chain uses TRBV28 with TRBJ2-7; D is undetermined. CDR1 and CDR2 from the germline V gene are MDHEN and SYDVKM. This CDR3 is 12 amino acids long. Trimming removed 4 bases at V and 4 bases at J, with 8 bases between. CDR3 sequence (DNA): TGTGCCAGCAGTTCCCAAGTTTACGAGCAGTACTTC. Translated, it gives CASSSQVYEQYF.

V is TRBV27 and J is TRBJ2-6, with D uncertain. Trimming removed 6 bases from V and 4 bases from J, with 16 bases in between. CDR1 is MNHEY, CDR2 SMNVEV, per germline (reference sequence). This CDR3 has 16 residues. The CDR3 DNA reads TGTGCCAGCAGGCTTATCCCAACGGACGGGGCCAACGTCCTGACTTTC. It codes for CASRLIPTDGANVLTF.

The chain has TRBV5-1 and TRBJ2-1; 8 bases are a match to TRBD1. Germline V gene data show CDR1 as SGHRS and CDR2 as YFSETQ. J lost 4 bases, V lost 4 bases, and 4 bases had no gene match. This CDR3 has 14 amino acids. This CDR3 reads CASSVGQGYNEQFF. CDR3 nucleotides: TGCGCCAGCAGCGTAGGACAGGGTTACAATGAGCAGTTCTTC.

CDR3 loop: CAWKVNSGTEQYF. The CDR3 DNA follows: TGTGCCTGGAAGGTTAATAGCGGGACCGAGCAGTACTTC. V is TRBV30 and J is TRBJ2-7, with TRBD2 matching over 8 bases. V trimming: 4 bases; J trimming: 6 bases; junction bases outside the gene matches: 8. The CDR3 is 13 residues long. Germline V gene sequence: CDR1 GTSNPN, CDR2 SVGIG (reference sequence).

The chain joins TRBV7-6 to TRBJ2-1; D is undetermined. The CDR3 runs to 16 residues. From germline, CDR1 is SGHVS and CDR2 FNYEAQ. V shed 11 bases and J shed 4 bases, with 24 bases lying between them. CDR3 bases: TGTGCCGGACCGGGCGTTCGTCCTCAAGTATACAATGAGCAGTTCTTC. This codes for CAGPGVRPQVYNEQFF.

This clone was seen a single time. This chain joins TRBV2 and TRBJ2-3; 8 bases match TRBD2. This CDR3 comprises 14 residues. V was clipped by 2 bases and J by 3 bases; unmatched bases: 1. Looked up from germline, CDR1 is SNHLY and CDR2 is FYNNEI. The CDR3 spells CASSETSGTDTQYF. The CDR3 nucleotides are TGTGCCAGCAGTGAAACTAGCGGAACAGATACGCAGTATTTT.

The genes are TRBV9 and TRBJ2-2; D unclear. The germline V gene has CDR1 SGDLS and CDR2 YYNGEE. The CDR3 loop spans 13 amino acids. V lost 0 bases and J lost 5, with 5 bases in between. The CDR3: CASSVVPTGELFF. CDR3 nucleotide sequence: TGTGCCAGCAGCGTAGTCCCAACCGGGGAGCTGTTTTTT.

This chain links TRBV6-6 with TRBJ1-2, with 7 bases that match TRBD1. Trimming cost V 6 bases and J 9 bases; bases outside gene matches: 7. The germline CDR1 and CDR2 sequences are MNHNY and SVGAGI (reference sequence). This CDR3 spans 12 amino acids. The CDR3 protein is CASRPRQGRYTF. CDR3 DNA sequence: TGTGCCAGCAGGCCAAGACAGGGCCGCTACACCTTC.

The gene calls are TRBV18 and TRBJ2-5, with D uncertain. Germline loops: CDR1 KGHSH, CDR2 LQKENI. The ends were cut back, 0 bases at V and 3 bases at J, with 14 bases in the middle. The CDR3 sequence is 16 residues long. CDR3 residues: CASSPPWGSTKETQYF. In nucleotides, the CDR3 is TGTGCCAGCTCACCACCCTGGGGTAGTACCAAAGAGACCCAGTACTTC.